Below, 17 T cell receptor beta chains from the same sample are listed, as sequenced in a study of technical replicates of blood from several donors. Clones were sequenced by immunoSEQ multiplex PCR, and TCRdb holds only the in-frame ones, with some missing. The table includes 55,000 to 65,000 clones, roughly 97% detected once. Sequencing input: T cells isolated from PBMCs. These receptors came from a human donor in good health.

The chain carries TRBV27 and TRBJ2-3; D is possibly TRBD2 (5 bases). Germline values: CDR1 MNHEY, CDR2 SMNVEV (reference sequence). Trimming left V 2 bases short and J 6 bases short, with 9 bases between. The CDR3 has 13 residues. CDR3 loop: CASSLRERDTQYF. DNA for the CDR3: TGTGCCAGCAGTTTAAGGGAGAGGGATACGCAGTATTTT.

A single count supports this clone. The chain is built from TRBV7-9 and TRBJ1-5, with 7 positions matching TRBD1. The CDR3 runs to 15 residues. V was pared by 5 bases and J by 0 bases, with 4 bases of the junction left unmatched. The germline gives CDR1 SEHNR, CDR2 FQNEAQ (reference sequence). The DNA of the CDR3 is TGTGCCAGCAGCCCGGGACAGTTTAGCAATCAGCCCCAGCATTTT. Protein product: CASSPGQFSNQPQHF.

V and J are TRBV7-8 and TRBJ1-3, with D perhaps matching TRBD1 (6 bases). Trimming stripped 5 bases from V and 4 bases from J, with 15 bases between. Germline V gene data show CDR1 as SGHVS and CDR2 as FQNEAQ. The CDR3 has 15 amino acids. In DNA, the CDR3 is TGTGCCAGCAGCATACAGGGAGATGCGGGAAACACCATATATTTT. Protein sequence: CASSIQGDAGNTIYF.

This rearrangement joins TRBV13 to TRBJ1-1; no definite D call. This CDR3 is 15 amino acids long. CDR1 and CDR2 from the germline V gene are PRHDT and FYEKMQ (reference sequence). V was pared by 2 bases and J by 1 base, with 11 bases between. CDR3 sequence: CASSLWYEGNTEAFF. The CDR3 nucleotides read TGTGCCAGCAGCTTATGGTATGAGGGGAACACTGAAGCTTTCTTT.

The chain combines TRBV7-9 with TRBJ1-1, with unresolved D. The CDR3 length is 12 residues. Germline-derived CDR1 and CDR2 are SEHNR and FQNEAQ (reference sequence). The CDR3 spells CADGVPGAEAFF. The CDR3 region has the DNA TGTGCAGACGGCGTCCCCGGGGCTGAAGCTTTCTTT.

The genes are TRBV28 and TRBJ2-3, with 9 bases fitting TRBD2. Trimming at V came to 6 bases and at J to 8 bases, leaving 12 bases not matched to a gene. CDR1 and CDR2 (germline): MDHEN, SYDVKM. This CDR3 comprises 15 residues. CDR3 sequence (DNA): TGTGCCAGCAGCTCCGCCGGGCGGGGGGGTAGTACGCAGTATTTT. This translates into CASSSAGRGGSTQYF.

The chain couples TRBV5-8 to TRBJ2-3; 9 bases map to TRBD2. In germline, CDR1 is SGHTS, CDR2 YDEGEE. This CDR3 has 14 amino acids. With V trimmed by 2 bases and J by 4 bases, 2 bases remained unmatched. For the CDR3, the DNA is TGTGCCAGCAGCTTAGCGGGAGGCCCAGATACGCAGTATTTT. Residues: CASSLAGGPDTQYF.

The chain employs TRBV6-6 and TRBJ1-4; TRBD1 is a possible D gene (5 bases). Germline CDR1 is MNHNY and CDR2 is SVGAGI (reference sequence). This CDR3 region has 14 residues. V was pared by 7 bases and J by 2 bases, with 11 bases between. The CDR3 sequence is CASNKGFTNEKLFF. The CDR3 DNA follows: TGTGCCAGCAACAAGGGGTTCACTAATGAAAAACTGTTTTTT.

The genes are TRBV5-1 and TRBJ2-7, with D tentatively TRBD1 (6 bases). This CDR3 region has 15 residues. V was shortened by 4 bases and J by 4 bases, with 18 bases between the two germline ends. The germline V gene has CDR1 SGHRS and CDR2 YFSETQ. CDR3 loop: CASSTGTSGPYEQYF. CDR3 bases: TGCGCCAGCAGCACAGGGACAAGTGGCCCTTACGAGCAGTACTTC.

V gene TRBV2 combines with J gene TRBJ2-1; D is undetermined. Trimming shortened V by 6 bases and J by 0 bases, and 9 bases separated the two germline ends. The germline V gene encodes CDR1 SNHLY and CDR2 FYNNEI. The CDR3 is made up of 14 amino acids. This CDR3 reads CASSYQVSYNEQFF. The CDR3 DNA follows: TGTGCCAGCAGCTACCAGGTCTCCTACAATGAGCAGTTCTTC.

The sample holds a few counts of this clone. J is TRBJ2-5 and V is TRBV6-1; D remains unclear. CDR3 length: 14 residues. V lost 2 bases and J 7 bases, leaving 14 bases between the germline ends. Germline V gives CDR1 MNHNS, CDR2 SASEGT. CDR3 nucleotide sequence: TGTGCCAGCAGTGAACACACACCCGCTGGGACCCAGTACTTC. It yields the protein CASSEHTPAGTQYF.

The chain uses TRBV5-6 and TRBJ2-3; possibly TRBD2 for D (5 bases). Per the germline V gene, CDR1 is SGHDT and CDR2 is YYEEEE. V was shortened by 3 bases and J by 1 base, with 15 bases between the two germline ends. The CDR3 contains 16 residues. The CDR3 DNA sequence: TGTGCCAGCAGCTACGCTTGGACTGAGGGCACAGATACGCAGTATTTT. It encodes CASSYAWTEGTDTQYF.

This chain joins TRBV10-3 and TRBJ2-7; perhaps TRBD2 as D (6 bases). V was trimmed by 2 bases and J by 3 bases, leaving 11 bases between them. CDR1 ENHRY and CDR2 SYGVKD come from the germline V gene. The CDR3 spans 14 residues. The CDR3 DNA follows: TGTGCCATCAGTGAGCATCAGGAGGGCTACGAGCAGTACTTC. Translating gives CAISEHQEGYEQYF.

The CDR3 DNA reads TGTGCCAGCATTCTGACTAGCGGGAGTCGCGAGCAGTACTTC. Amino acid sequence: CASILTSGSREQYF. This chain links TRBV5-5 with TRBJ2-7, with 12 bases identical to TRBD2. CDR3 length: 14 amino acids. Losses at the gene ends were 6 bases for V and 6 bases for J; bases not matched to a gene: 7. CDR1 and CDR2 from the germline V gene are SGHKS and YYEKEE (reference sequence).

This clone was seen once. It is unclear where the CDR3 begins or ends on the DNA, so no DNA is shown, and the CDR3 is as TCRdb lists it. The CDR3 is CAWSVGQGADTF. The gene calls are TRBV30 and TRBJ1-2; the table names TRBD1, a call not compared with the DNA. The germline gives CDR1 GTSNPN, CDR2 SVGIG (reference sequence). With termini counted, the CDR3 has 12 amino acids.

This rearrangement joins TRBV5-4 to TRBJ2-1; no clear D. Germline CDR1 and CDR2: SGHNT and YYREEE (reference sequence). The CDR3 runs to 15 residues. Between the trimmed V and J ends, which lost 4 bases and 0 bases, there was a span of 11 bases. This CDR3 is CASSPSKISYNEQFF. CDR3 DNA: TGTGCCAGCAGCCCCTCTAAGATCTCCTACAATGAGCAGTTCTTC.

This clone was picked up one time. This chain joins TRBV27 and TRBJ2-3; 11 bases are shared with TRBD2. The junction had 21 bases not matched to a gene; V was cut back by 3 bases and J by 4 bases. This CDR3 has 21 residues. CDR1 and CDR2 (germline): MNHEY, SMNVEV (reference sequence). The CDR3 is CASSLSLGQAILAGDSDTQYF. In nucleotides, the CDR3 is TGTGCCAGCAGTTTGTCCCTGGGACAGGCGATACTAGCGGGAGATTCAGATACGCAGTATTTT.